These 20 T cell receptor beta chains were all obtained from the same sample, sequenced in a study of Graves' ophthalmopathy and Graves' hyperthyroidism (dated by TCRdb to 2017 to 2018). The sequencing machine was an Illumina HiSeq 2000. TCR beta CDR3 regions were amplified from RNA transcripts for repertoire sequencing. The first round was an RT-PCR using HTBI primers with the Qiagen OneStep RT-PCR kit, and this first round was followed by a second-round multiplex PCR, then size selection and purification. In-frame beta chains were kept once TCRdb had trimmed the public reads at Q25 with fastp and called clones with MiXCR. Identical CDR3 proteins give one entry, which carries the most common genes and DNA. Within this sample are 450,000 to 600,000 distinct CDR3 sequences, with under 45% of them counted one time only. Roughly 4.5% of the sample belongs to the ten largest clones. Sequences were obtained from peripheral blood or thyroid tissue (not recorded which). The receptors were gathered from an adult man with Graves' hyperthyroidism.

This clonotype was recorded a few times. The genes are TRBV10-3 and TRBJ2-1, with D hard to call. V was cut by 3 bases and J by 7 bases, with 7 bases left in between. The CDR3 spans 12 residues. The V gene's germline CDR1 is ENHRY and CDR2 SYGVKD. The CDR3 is CAISDLQNEQFF. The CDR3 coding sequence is TGTGCCATCAGTGATTTGCAAAATGAGCAGTTCTTC.

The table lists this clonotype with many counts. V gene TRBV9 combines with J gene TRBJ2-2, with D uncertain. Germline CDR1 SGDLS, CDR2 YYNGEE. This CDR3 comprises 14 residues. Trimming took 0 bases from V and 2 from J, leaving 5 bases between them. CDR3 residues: CASSVDVNTGELFF. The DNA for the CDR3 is TGTGCCAGCAGCGTAGATGTTAACACCGGGGAGCTGTTTTTT.

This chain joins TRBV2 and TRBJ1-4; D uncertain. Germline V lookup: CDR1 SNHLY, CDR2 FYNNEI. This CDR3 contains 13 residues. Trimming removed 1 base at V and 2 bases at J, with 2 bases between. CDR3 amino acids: CASSEETNEKLFF. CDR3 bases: TGTGCCAGCAGTGAAGAGACTAATGAAAAACTGTTTTTT.

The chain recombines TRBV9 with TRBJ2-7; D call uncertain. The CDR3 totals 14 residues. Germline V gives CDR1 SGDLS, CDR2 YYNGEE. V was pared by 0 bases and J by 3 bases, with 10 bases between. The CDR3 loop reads CASSVDEVYYEQYF. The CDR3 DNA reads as TGTGCCAGCAGCGTAGATGAAGTTTACTACGAGCAGTACTTC. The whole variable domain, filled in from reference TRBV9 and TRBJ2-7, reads DSGVTQTPKHLITATGQRVTLRCSPRSGDLSVYWYQQSLDQGLQFLIQYYNGEERAKGNILERFSAQQFPDLHSELNLSSLELGDSALYFCASSVDEVYYEQYFGPGTRLTVT.

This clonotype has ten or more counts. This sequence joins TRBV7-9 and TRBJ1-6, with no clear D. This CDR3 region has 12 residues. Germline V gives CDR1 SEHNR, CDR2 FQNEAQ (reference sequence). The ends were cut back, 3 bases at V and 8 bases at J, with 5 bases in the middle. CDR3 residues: CASSFADSPLHF. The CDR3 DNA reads TGTGCCAGCAGCTTTGCCGATTCACCCCTCCACTTT.

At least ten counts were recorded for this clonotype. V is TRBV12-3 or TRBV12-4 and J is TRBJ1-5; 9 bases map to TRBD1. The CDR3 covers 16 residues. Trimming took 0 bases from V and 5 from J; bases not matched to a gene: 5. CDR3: CASSLAAGQGYQPQHF. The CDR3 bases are TGTGCCAGCAGTTTAGCAGCGGGACAGGGATATCAGCCCCAGCATTTT.

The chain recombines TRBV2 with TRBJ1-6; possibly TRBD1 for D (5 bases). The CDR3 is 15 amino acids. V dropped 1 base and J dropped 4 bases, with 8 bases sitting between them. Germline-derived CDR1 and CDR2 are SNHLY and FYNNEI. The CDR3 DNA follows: TGTGCCAGCAGTGAAGGCCAGGGATATAATTCACCCCTCCACTTT. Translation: CASSEGQGYNSPLHF.

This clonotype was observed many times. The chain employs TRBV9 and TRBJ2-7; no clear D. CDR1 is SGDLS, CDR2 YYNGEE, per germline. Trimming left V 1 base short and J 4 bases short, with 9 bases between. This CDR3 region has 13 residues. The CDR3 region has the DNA TGTGCCAGCAGCGTATCCTCTGCTTACGAGCAGTACTTC. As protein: CASSVSSAYEQYF.

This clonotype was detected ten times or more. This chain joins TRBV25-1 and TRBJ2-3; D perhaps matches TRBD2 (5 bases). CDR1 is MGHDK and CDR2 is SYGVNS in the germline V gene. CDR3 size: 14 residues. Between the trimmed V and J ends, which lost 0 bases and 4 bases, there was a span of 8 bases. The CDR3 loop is CASSEYTGSDTQYF. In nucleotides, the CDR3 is TGTGCCAGCAGTGAATATACGGGGTCAGATACGCAGTATTTT.

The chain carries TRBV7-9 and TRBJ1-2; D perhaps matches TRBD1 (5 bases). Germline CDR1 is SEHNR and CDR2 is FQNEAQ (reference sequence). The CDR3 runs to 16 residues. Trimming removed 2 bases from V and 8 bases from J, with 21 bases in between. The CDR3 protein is CASSLKGVSARDGYTF. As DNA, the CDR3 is TGTGCCAGCAGCTTAAAAGGAGTGAGCGCCAGGGACGGCTACACCTTC. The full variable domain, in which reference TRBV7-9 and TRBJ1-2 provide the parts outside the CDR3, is DTGVSQNPRHKITKRGQNVTFRCDPISEHNRLYWYRQTLGQGPEFLTYFQNEAQLEKSRLLSDRFSAERPKGSFSTLEIQRTEQGDSAMYLCASSLKGVSARDGYTFGSGTRLTVV.

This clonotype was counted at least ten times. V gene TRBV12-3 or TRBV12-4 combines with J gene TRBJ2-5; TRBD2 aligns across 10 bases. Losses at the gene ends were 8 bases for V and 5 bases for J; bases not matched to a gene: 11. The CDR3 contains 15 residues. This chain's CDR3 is CASREAGGPGETQYF. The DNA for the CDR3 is TGTGCCAGCCGGGAAGCGGGAGGGCCGGGTGAGACCCAGTACTTC.

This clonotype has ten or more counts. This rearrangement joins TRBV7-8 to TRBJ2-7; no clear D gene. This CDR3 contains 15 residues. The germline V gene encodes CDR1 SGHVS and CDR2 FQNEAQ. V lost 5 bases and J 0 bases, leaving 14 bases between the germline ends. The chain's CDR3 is CASSRLTASSYEQYF. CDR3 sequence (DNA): TGTGCCAGCAGCCGACTCACGGCGAGCTCCTACGAGCAGTACTTC.

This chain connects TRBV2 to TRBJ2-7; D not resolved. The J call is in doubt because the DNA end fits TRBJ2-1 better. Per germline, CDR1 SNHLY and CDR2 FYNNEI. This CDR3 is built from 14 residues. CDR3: CASSALLAGDEQFF. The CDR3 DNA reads TGTGCCAGCAGTGCTCTCCTGGCAGGCGATGAGCAGTTCTTC.

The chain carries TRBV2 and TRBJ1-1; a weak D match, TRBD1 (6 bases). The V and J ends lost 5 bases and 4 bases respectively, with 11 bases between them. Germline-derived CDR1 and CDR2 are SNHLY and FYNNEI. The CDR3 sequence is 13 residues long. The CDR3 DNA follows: TGTGCCAGCAGTTTGACAGGATTCACTGAAGCTTTCTTT. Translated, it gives CASSLTGFTEAFF.

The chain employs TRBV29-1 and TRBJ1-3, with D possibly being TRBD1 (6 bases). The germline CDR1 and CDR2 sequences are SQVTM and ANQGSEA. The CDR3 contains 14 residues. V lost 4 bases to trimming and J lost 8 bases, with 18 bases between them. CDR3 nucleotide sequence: TGCAGCGTTGGGGGGCAGGGCGATGGCTACACCATATATTTT. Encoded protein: CSVGGQGDGYTIYF. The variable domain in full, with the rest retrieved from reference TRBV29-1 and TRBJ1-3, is SAVISQKPSRDICQRGTSLTIQCQVDSQVTMMFWYRQQPGQSLTLIATANQGSEATYESGFVIDKFPISRPNLTFSTLTVSNMSPEDSSIYLCSVGGQGDGYTIYFGEGSWLTVV.

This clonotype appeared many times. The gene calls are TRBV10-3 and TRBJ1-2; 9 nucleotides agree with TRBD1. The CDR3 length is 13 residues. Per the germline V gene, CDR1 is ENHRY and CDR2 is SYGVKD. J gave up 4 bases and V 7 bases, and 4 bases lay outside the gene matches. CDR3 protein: CAITGTGPYGYTF. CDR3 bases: TGTGCCATCACTGGGACAGGGCCCTATGGCTACACCTTC.

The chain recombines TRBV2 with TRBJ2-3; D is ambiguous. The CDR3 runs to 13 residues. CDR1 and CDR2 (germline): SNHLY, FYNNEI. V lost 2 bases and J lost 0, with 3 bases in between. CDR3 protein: CASSEQSTDTQYF. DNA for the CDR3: TGTGCCAGCAGTGAACAGAGCACAGATACGCAGTATTTT.

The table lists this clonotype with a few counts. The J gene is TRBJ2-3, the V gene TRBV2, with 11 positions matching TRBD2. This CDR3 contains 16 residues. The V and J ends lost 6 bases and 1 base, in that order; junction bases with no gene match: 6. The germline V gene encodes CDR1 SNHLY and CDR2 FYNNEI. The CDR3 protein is CASRDTSGGGTDTQYF. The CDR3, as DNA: TGTGCCAGCAGGGATACTAGCGGGGGAGGCACAGATACGCAGTATTTT. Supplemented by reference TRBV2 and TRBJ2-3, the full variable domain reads EPEVTQTPSHQVTQMGQEVILRCVPISNHLYFYWYRQILGQKVEFLVSFYNNEISEKSEIFDDQFSVERPDGSNFTLKIRSTKLEDSAMYFCASRDTSGGGTDTQYFGPGTRLTVL.

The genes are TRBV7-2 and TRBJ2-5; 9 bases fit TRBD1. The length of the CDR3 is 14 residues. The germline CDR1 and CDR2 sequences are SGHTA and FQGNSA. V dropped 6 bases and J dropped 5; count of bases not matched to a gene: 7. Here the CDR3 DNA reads TGTGCCAGCAGTCAGGACAGGGGTAGCGAGACCCAGTACTTC. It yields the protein CASSQDRGSETQYF.

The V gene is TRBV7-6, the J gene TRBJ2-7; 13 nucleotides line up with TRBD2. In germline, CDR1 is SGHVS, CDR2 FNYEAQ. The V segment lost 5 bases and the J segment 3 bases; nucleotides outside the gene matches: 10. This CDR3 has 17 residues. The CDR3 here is CASSGAGTSGAFYEQYF. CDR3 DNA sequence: TGTGCCAGCAGCGGTGCCGGGACTAGCGGGGCGTTCTACGAGCAGTACTTC.